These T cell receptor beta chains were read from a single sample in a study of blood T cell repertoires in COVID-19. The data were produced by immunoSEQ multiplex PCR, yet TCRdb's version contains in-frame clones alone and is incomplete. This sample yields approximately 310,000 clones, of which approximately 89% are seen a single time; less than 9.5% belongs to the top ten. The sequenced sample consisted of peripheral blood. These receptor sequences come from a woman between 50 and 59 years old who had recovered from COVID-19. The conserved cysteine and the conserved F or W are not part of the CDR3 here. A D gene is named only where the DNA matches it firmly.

CDR3aa: ASSNGQGRNQPQH
d_gene: TRBD1
v_gene: TRBV6-5

CDR3aa: ASSVGAAGAGETQY
d_gene: TRBD2
v_gene: TRBV9

CDR3aa: ASIPGLYGYT
d_gene: -
v_gene: TRBV25-1

CDR3aa: ASSKLEGQY
d_gene: -
v_gene: TRBV7-9

CDR3aa: ASSPGQGSNSPLH
d_gene: TRBD1
v_gene: TRBV7-2

CDR3aa: ASSSTGGLLNNEQF
d_gene: TRBD2
v_gene: TRBV19

CDR3aa: ASSLGQGFEAF
d_gene: TRBD1
v_gene: TRBV28

CDR3aa: ASSSSGAPNQPQH
d_gene: -
v_gene: TRBV2

CDR3aa: ASSLRGARGYT
d_gene: -
v_gene: TRBV28

CDR3aa: ASSLSGANQPQH
d_gene: -
v_gene: TRBV28

CDR3aa: ASSTNPRPGQNYEQY
d_gene: -
v_gene: TRBV19

CDR3aa: ASSVNNRGTDTQY
d_gene: TRBD1
v_gene: TRBV2

CDR3aa: ASSYSGGPLGTQY
d_gene: TRBD2
v_gene: TRBV7-2

CDR3aa: ASSFPAGGLSYNEQF
d_gene: TRBD1
v_gene: TRBV7-2

CDR3aa: ASSQLAGNSYNEQF
d_gene: TRBD2
v_gene: TRBV7-3

CDR3aa: ASSIDSEVQGEDTEAF
d_gene: TRBD1
v_gene: TRBV19

CDR3aa: ASRGQGGNIQY
d_gene: -
v_gene: TRBV19

CDR3aa: ASITRNIDTQY
d_gene: -
v_gene: TRBV28

CDR3aa: SASRLAGSYEQY
d_gene: TRBD2
v_gene: TRBV20-1

CDR3aa: ASSDSDRAGELF
d_gene: TRBD1
v_gene: TRBV6-4

CDR3aa: ASSSRKGHLSYEQY
d_gene: -
v_gene: TRBV19

CDR3aa: SASPSGSLGQPQH
d_gene: -
v_gene: TRBV20-1

CDR3aa: ASSAEARANYGYT
d_gene: -
v_gene: TRBV9

CDR3aa: ASSYRATNEKLF
d_gene: -
v_gene: TRBV19

CDR3aa: ATSRDGIWVAGSTDTQY
d_gene: TRBD2
v_gene: TRBV15

CDR3aa: ASSQVGGRRETQY
d_gene: TRBD2
v_gene: TRBV14

CDR3aa: ASSFYSGELF
d_gene: -
v_gene: TRBV28

CDR3aa: ASSLPRGEQY
d_gene: -
v_gene: TRBV28

CDR3aa: ASSPSSYNEQF
d_gene: -
v_gene: TRBV3-1/TRBV3-2

CDR3aa: ASSQEPSRIYGYT
d_gene: -
v_gene: TRBV4-3

CDR3aa: ASSFQQGYEQY
d_gene: -
v_gene: TRBV27

CDR3aa: ASSSLGGQHVLGNTIY
d_gene: -
v_gene: TRBV28

CDR3aa: SVGAGGKETQY
d_gene: -
v_gene: TRBV29-1

CDR3aa: AISGSRVSGGYNEQF
d_gene: TRBD2
v_gene: TRBV10-3

CDR3aa: ASTPLGPPNTEAF
d_gene: -
v_gene: TRBV5-1

CDR3aa: ASSLEGGSNYGYT
d_gene: -
v_gene: TRBV9

CDR3aa: AWSVGQGGDEQY
d_gene: -
v_gene: TRBV30